This TCR beta chain was recorded in a study of blood T cell repertoires in COVID-19. Assay: immunoSEQ multiplex PCR; the TCRdb copy retains only in-frame clones and omits some. Of 72,000 or so clones listed, about nine tenths were seen once; the top ten hold approximately 1.5%. Germline CDR1 and CDR2: SGDLS and YYNGEE. V was clipped by 0 bases and J by 0 bases, with 10 bases between them. The CDR3 is made up of 17 amino acids. The source material was peripheral blood. The rearrangement joins TRBV9 to TRBJ2-6, with TRBD1 as a possible D gene (5 bases). This TCR came from a man aged 60-69 years with acute or convalescent COVID-19. The CDR3 DNA reads as TGTGCCAGCAGCGTAGGGGGCGGAACCTCTGGGGCCAACGTCCTGACTTTC. Translated: CASSVGGGTSGANVLTF.